This TCR beta chain comes out of a study of blood T cell repertoires in COVID-19 (dated by TCRdb to the early 2020s). A note on the overall study: Samples from collaborators originated in the United States, Italy and Spain and spanned both the acute and convalescent phases of COVID-19. Where available, HLA class I and class II types were obtained from metadata supplied by the sample provider rather than from assay-based typing. The material from the prospective study consisted of cDNA or gDNA derived from T cells, B-cell-depleted T cells, or PBMCs. The repertoires were made available in a free public database intended to serve as a resource for research on the immune response to SARS-CoV-2. Nearly every sample came with metadata listing a de-identified subject ID, COVID-19 status, age in years and sex. The dataset comprised deeply sampled blood TCRbeta repertoires from subjects exposed to, actively infected with, or recovered from COVID-19. The samples were drawn from the first 160 participants of the ongoing ImmuneRACE study and from more than 1,000 subjects provided by 6 global collaborators. Here is what the overall study found, with its caveats: The amount of clinical and demographic metadata varied by source and participant and was provided uncurated.

Germline trimming: 0 bases from V, 7 bases from J; junction bases outside gene matches: 6. The germline V gene provides CDR1 MGHRA and CDR2 YSYEKL. The CDR3 spans 17 residues, from the cysteine through the phenylalanine. Left in the record is the CDR3 DNA by itself, 51 bases read in frame from the first base. The immunoSEQ Assay, a bias-controlled multiplex PCR, was used to amplify TCRbeta CDR3 regions from genomic DNA. In the paper's pipeline: Nucleated cell counts per sample were estimated from amplification of reference gene primers within the assay. To quantify the absolute abundance of each unique TCRbeta CDR3 rearrangement, sequence reads were collapsed and filtered. For each sample, productive Simpson clonality was calculated as the square root of Simpson's diversity index over productive rearrangements. Sourced from immuneACCESS, this table was stored by TCRdb with only in-frame sequences that have V and J called. A share of the clones is absent; for the studies checked, an unresolved V gene accounts for under half, and the remainder has no known explanation. V, J and clone size were drawn from that table, and D and trimming were deduced from the DNA. This sample has under 200,000 clones in its table, and approximately 91% of those were observed once. Approximately 5% of the sample belongs to the ten largest clones.

One collaborating source in Seattle enrolled patients while the patients were actively infected and followed the patients over time throughout the course of disease. Each collaborating institution followed its own protocols to collect whole blood in K2EDTA tubes. Collaborator samples were shipped for TCRbeta analysis as frozen whole blood, isolated PBMCs, or DNA extracted from either sample type. This clone came up once. Its antigen specificity is not known. Base qualities were left out, and no much larger clone turns up one base away. The rearrangement combines TRBV4-1 with TRBJ2-2, and 12 junctional nucleotides match TRBD2. This clonotype was sampled from a man younger than 35 with COVID-19, enrolled during active disease. The sample was peripheral blood. The CDR3 in this case is CASSQDPSGRAGGELFF. The DNA sequence follows: TGCGCCAGCAGCCAAGATCCTAGCGGGAGGGCCGGCGGGGAGCTGTTTTTT.